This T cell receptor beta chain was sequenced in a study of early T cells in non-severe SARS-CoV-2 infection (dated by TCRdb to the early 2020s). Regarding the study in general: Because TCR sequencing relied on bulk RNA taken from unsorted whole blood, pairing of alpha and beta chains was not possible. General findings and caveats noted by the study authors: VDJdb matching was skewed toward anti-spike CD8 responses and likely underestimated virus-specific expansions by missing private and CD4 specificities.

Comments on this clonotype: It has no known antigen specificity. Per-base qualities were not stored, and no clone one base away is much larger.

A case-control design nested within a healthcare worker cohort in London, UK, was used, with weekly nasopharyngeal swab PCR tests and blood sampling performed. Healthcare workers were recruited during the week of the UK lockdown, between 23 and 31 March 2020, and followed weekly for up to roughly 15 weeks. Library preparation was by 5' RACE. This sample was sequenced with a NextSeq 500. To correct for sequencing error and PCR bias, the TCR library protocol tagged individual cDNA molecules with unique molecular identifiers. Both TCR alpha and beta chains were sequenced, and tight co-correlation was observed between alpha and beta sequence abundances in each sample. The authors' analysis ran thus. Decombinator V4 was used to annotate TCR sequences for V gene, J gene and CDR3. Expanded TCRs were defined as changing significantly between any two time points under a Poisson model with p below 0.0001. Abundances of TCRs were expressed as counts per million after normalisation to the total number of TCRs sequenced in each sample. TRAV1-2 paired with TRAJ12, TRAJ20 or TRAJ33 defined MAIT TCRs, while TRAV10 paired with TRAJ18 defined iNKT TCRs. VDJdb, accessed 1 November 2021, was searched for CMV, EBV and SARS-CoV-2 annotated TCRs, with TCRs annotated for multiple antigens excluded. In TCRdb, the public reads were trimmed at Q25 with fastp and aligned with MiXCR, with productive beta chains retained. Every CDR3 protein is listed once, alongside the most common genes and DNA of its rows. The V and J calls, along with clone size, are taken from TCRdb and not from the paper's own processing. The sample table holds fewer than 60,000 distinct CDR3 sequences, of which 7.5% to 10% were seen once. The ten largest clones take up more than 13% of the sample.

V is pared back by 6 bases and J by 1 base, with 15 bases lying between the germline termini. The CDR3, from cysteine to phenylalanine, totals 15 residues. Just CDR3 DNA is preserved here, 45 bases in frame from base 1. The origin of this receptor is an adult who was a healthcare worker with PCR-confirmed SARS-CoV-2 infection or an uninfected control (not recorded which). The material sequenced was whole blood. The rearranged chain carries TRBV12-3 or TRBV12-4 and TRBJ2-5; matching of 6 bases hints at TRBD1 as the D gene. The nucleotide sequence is TGTGCCAGCAGCTTAACCGGGACAATCCAAGAGACCCAGTACTTC. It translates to CASSLTGTIQETQYF.